This TCR beta chain stems from a study of T cells expressing NK-cell markers. Overall study context: One of eight sequenced donors was HCMV-seronegative; the other seven were seropositive.

The TCR beta cDNA came from 5'RACE template switching with UMIs. TCRdb reprocessed the 5' RACE reads and stores each CDR3 protein as one record, lacking DNA. Its table lists about 260,000 distinct CDR3 sequences. Study findings and constraints: Of CD8+ T cells, about 1.0-8% belonged to dominant NKG2C+ clonotypes in roughly 6 donors. One observes that, in a handful of donors, these clonotypes were also the leading ones within the CD3+CD56-NKG2C+ fraction.

CDR3 length: 13 amino acids. The germline V gene encodes CDR1 MRHNA and CDR2 SNTAGT. Worth noting for this clonotype: Its antigen is still unknown.

The material sequenced was blood T cells: a sorted CD56 or NKG2C T cell subset, CD4+ or CD8+ T cells, or bulk PBMC T cells (not recorded which). J is TRBJ1-2 and V is TRBV6-4; TCRdb outputs TRBD1, but without DNA this stays unchecked. The TCR sequence derives from a woman between 18 and 75 years old in good health. CDR3 protein: CASSPPSAHGYTF.